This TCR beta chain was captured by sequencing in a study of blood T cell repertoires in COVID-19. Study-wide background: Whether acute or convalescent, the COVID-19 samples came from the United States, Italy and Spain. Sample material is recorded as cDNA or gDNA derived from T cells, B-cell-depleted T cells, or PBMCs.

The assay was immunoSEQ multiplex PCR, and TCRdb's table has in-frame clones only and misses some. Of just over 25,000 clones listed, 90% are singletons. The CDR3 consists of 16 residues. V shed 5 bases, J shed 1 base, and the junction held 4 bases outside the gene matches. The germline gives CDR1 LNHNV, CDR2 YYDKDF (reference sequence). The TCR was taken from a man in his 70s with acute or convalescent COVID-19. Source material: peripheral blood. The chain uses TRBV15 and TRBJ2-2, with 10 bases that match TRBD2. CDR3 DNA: TGTGCCACCAGCCCCCGGACTAGCGGGAACACCGGGGAGCTGTTTTTT. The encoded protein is CATSPRTSGNTGELFF.